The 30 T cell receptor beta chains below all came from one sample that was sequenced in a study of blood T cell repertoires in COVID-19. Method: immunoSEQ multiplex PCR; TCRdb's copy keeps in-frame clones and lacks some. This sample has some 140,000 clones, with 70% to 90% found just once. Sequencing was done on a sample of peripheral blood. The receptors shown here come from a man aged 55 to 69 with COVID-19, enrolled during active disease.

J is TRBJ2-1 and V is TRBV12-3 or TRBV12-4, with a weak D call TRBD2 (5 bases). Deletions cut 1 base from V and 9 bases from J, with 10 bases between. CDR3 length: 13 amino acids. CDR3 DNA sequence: TGTGCCAGCAGTTTAGAGGGAGTGGGTGAGCAGTTCTTC. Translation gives CASSLEGVGEQFF.

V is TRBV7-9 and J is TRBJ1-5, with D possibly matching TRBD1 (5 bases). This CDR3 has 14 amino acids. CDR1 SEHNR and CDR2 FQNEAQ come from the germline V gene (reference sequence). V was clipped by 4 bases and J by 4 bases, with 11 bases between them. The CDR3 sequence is CASSYETGNQPQHF. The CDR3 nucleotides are TGTGCCAGCAGCTACGAAACAGGAAATCAGCCCCAGCATTTT.

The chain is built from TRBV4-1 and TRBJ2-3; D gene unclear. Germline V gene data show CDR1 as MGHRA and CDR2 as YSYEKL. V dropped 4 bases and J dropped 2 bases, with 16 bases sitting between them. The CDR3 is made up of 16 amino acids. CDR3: CASSPKAAWVTDTQYF. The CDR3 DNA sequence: TGCGCCAGCAGCCCCAAGGCGGCGTGGGTCACAGATACGCAGTATTTT.

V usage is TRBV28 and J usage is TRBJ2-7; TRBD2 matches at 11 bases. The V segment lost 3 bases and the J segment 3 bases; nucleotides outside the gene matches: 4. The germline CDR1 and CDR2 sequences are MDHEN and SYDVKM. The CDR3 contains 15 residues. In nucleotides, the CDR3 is TGTGCCAGCAGTTTGGGTCTAGCGGGAGGCTACGAGCAGTACTTC. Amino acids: CASSLGLAGGYEQYF.

CDR3 protein: CASSLVAYEQYF. The CDR3 bases are TGTGCCAGCAGTTTAGTAGCCTACGAGCAGTACTTC. The chain has TRBV6-2 or TRBV6-3 and TRBJ2-7, with D hard to call. Germline loops: CDR1 MNHEY, CDR2 SVGEGT. Between the trimmed V and J ends, which lost 4 bases and 2 bases, there was a span of 6 bases. The CDR3 extends over 12 amino acids.

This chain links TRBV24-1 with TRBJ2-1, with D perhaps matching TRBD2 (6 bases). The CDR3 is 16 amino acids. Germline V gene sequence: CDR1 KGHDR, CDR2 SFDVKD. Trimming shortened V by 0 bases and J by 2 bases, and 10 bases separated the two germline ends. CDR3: CATSDLSGGPYNEQFF. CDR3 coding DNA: TGTGCCACCAGTGATTTGTCCGGAGGGCCCTACAATGAGCAGTTCTTC.

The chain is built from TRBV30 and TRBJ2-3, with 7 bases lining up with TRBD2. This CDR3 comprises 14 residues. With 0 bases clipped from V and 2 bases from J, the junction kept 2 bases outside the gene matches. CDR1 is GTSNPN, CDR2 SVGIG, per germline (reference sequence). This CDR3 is CAWSVSGNTDTQYF. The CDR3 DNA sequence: TGTGCCTGGAGTGTAAGCGGGAACACAGATACGCAGTATTTT.

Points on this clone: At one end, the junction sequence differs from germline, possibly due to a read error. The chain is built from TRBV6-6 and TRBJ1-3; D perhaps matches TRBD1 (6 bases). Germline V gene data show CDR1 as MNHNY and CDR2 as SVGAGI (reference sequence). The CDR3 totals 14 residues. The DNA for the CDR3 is TGTGCCAGCAGTTACGAAGCGGGAGACAGGAGAATTGACTTT. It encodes CASSYEAGDRRIDF.

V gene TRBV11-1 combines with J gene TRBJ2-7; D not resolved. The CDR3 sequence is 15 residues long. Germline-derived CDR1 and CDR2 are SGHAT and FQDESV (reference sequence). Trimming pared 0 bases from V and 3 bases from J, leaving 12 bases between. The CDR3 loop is CASSLALAGFYEQYF. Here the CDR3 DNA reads TGTGCCAGCAGCTTAGCCTTGGCAGGCTTCTACGAGCAGTACTTC.

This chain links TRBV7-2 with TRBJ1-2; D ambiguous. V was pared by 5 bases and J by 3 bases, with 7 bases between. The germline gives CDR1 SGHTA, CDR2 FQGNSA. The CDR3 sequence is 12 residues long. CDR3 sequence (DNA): TGTGCCAGCAGCGCTCAGGACTATGGCTACACCTTC. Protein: CASSAQDYGYTF.

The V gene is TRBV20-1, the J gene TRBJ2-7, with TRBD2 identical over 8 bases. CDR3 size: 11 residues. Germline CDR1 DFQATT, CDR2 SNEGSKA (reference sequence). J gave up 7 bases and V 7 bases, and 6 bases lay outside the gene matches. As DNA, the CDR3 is TGCAGTGGGAGCGGGGGTGGAGAGCAGTACTTC. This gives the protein CSGSGGGEQYF.

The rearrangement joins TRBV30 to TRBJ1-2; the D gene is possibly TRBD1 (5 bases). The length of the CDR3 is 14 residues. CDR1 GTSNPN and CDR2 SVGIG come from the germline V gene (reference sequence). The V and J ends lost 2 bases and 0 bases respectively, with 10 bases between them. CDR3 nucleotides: TGTGCCTGGAGTCCGACAGTGACTAACTATGGCTACACCTTC. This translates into CAWSPTVTNYGYTF.

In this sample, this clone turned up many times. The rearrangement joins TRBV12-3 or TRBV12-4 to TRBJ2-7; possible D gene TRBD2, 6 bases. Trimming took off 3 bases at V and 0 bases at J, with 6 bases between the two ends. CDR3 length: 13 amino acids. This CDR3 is CASSLGGSYEQYF. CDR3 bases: TGTGCCAGCAGTTTGGGGGGCTCCTACGAGCAGTACTTC.

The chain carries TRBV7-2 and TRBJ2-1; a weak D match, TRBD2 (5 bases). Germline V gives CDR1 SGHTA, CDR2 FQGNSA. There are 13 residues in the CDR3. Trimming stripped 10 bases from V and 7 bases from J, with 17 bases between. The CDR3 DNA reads TGTGCCACCCTTACGGGAACTATTAATGAGCAGTTCTTC. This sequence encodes CATLTGTINEQFF.

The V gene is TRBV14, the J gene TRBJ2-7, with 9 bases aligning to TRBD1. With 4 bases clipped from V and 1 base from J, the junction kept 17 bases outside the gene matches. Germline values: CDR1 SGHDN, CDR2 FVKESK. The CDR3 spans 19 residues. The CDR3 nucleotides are TGTGCCAGCAGCCGCCACAACCAGAGCGCCGGGACAGGGTCCTACGAGCAGTACTTC. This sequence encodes CASSRHNQSAGTGSYEQYF.

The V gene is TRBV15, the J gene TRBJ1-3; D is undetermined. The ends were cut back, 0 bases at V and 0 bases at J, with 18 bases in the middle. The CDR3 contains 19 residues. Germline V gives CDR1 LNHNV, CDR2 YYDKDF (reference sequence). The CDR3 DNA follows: TGTGCCACCAGCAGAGATTTCCTTCACAGCCCAAACTCTGGAAACACCATATATTTT. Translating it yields CATSRDFLHSPNSGNTIYF.

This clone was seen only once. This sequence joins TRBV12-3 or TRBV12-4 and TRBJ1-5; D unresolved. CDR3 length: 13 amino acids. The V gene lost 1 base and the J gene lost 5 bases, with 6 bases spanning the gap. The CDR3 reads CASSLGRDQPQHF. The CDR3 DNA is TGTGCCAGCAGTTTAGGTCGGGATCAGCCCCAGCATTTT.

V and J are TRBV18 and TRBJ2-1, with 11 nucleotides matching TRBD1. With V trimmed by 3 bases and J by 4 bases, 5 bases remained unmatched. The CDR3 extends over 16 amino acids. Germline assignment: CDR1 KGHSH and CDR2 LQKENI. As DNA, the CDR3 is TGTGCCAGCTCACCCCCGGGACAGGGGGTTTACAATGAGCAGTTCTTC. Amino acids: CASSPPGQGVYNEQFF. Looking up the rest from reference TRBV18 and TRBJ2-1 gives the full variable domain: NAGVMQNPRHLVRRRGQEARLRCSPMKGHSHVYWYRQLPEEGLKFMVYLQKENIIDESGMPKERFSAEFPKEGPSILRIQQVVRGDSAAYFCASSPPGQGVYNEQFFGPGTRLTVL.

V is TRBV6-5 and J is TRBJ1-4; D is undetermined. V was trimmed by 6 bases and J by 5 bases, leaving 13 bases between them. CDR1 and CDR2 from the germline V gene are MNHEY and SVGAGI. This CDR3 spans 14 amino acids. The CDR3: CASRKRRENEKLFF. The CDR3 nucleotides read TGTGCCAGCAGAAAACGTAGGGAGAATGAAAAACTGTTTTTT.

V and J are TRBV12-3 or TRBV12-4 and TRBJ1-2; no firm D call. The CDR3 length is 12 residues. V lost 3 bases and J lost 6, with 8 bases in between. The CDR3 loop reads CASSLTVDGYTF. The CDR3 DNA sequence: TGTGCCAGCAGTTTGACTGTGGATGGCTACACCTTC.

The CDR3 spells CASSSVAGQFMGFYSNQPQHF. As DNA, the CDR3 is TGTGCCAGCAGTTCGGTCGCGGGACAGTTTATGGGCTTTTATAGCAATCAGCCCCAGCATTTT. This chain connects TRBV6-2 or TRBV6-3 to TRBJ1-5; TRBD1 aligns across 7 bases. V gave up 4 bases and J gave up 0 bases; unmatched junction bases: 21. CDR1 and CDR2 (germline): MNHEY, SVGEGT. CDR3 length: 21 residues.

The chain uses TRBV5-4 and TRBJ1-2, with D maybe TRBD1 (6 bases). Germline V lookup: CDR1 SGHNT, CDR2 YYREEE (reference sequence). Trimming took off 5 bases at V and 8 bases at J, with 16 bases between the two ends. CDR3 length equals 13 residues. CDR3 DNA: TGTGCCAGCAGTCGACAGGCTTCTAGGGGCTACACCTTC. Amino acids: CASSRQASRGYTF.

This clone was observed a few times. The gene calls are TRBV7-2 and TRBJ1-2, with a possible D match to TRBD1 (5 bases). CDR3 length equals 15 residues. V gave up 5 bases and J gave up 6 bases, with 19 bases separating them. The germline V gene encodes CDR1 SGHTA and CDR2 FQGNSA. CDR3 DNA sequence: TGTGCCAGCAGCCCGCAAATTATCTCCAGGGATGGCTACACCTTC. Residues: CASSPQIISRDGYTF.

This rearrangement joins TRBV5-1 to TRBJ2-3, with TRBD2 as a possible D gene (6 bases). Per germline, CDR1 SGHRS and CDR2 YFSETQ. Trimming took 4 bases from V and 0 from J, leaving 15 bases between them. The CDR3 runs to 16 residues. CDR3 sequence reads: CASSADGRTSTDTQYF. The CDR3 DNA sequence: TGCGCCAGCAGCGCTGATGGGAGGACTAGCACAGATACGCAGTATTTT.

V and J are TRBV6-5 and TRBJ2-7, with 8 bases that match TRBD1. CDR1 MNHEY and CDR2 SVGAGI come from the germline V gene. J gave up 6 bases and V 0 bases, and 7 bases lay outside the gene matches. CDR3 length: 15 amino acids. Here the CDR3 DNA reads TGTGCCAGCAGTTACTCGATCCAGGGGGCGGCCGAGCAGTACTTC. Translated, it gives CASSYSIQGAAEQYF.

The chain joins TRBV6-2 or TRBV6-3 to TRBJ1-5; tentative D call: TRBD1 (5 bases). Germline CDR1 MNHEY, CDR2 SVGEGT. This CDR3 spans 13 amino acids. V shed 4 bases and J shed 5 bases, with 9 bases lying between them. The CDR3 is CASSLTVYQPQHF. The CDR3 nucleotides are TGTGCCAGCAGTTTGACAGTATATCAGCCCCAGCATTTT.

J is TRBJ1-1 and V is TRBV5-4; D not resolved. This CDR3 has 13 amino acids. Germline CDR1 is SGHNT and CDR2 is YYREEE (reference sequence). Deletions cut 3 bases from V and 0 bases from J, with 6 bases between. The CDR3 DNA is TGTGCCAGCAGCTCTACAGTGAACACTGAAGCTTTCTTT. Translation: CASSSTVNTEAFF.

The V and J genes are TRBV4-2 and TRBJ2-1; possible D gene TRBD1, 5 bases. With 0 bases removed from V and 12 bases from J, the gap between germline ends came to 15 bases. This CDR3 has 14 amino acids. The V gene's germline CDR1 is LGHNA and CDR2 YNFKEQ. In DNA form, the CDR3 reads TGTGCCAGCAGCCAAGAGGACACCCAATGGTGGCAGTTCTTC. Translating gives CASSQEDTQWWQFF.

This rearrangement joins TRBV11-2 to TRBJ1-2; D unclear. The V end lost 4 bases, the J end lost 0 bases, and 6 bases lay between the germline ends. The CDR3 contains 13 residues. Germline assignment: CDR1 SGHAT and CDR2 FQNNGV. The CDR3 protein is CASSSLSNYGYTF. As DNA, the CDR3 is TGTGCCAGCAGCTCCCTCTCTAACTATGGCTACACCTTC. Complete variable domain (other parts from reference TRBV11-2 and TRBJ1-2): EAGVAQSPRYKIIEKRQSVAFWCNPISGHATLYWYQQILGQGPKLLIQFQNNGVVDDSQLPKDRFSAERLKGVDSTLKIQPAKLEDSAVYLCASSSLSNYGYTFGSGTRLTVV.

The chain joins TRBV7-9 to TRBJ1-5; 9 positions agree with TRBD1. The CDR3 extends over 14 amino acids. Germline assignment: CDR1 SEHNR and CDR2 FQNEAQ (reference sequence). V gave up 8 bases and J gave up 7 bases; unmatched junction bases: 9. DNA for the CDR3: TGTGCCAGCGGACCACAGGGGGCGGAGCAGCCCCAGCATTTT. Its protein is CASGPQGAEQPQHF. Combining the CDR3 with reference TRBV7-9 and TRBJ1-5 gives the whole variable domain DTGVSQNPRHKITKRGQNVTFRCDPISEHNRLYWYRQTLGQGPEFLTYFQNEAQLEKSRLLSDRFSAERPKGSFSTLEIQRTEQGDSAMYLCASGPQGAEQPQHFGDGTRLSIL.